This TCR beta chain comes out of a study of cytomegalovirus exposure and HLA in healthy donors. Study results and limitations: Several of the most significant clusters appeared linked to common viral pathogens, based on a later analysis. In vitro work confirmed that a few CMV-associated chains recognize CMV antigens.

PCR amplification relied on 60 Vbeta primers (plus 13 Jbeta primers). The authors' processing: In a later analysis, of 80 million to 90 million unique beta chains, about 10 million appeared in at least two donors. Only in-frame clones appear in the TCRdb table, and some are missing; sequencing was by immunoSEQ multiplex PCR. V, J and clone size are taken as reported in that table, and D and trimming were inferred from the DNA itself. The data contain around 300,000 clones, roughly 90% of them singletons. The V gene's germline CDR1 is MNHNS and CDR2 SASEGT. The CDR3 is made up of 14 amino acids. V lost 6 bases to trimming and J lost 8 bases, with 14 bases between them. Worth noting for this clone: The antigen remains unidentified.

This receptor was identified in a woman between 18 and 30 years old in good health and CMV-seronegative. The sample consisted of PBMCs. The chain combines TRBV6-1 with TRBJ1-6; maybe TRBD1 (5 bases). CDR3 nucleotide sequence: TGTGCCAGCAGGTCGGGGACTATGCATTCACCCCTCCACTTT. This encodes CASRSGTMHSPLHF.